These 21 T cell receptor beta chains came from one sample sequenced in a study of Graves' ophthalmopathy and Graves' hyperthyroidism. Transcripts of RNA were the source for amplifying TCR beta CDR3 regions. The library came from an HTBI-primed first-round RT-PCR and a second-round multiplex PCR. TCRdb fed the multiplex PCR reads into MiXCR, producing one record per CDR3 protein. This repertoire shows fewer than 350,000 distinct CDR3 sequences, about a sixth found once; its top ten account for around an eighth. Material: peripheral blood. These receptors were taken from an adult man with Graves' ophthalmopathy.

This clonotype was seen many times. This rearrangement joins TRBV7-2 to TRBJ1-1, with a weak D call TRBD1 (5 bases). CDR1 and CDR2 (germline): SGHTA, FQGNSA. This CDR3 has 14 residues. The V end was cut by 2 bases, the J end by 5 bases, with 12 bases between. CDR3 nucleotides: TGTGCCAGCAGCTTACATGGGGGTACTACTGAAGCTTTCTTT. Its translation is CASSLHGGTTEAFF.

CDR3 nucleotides: TGTGCCAGCAGTTTACAGGGACCAAATCAGCCCCAGCATTTT. This gives the protein CASSLQGPNQPQHF. The V call is TRBV28, the J call TRBJ1-5; TRBD1 might be the D (5 bases). Deletions cut 2 bases from V and 4 bases from J, with 9 bases between. The CDR3 covers 14 residues. Germline CDR1 reads MDHEN; CDR2 reads SYDVKM.

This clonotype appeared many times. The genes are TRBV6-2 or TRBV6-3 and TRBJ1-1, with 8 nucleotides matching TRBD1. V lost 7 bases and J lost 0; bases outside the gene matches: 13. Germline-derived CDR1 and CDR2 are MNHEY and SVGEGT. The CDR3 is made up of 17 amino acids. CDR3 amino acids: CASTKMGQARMNTEAFF. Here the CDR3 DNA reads TGTGCCAGCACCAAAATGGGACAGGCACGAATGAACACTGAAGCTTTCTTT.

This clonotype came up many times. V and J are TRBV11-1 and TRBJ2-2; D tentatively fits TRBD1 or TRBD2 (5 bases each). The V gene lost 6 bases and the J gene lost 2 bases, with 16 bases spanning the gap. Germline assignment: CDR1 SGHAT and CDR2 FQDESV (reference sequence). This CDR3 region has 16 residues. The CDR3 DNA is TGTGCCAGCAGTCACTCCCGGGACGGAAACACCGGGGAGCTGTTTTTT. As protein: CASSHSRDGNTGELFF.

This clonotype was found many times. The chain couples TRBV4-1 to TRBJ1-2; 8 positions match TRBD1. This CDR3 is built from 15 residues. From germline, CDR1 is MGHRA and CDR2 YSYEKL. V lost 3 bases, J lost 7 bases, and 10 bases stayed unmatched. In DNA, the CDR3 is TGCGCCAGCAGCCAGGAACCGACAGGGGTGTTTGGCTACACCTTC. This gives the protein CASSQEPTGVFGYTF.

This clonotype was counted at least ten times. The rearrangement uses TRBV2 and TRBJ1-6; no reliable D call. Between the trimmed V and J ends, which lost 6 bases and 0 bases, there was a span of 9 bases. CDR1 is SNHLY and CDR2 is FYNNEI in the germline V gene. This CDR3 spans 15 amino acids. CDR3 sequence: CASRVASSYNSPLHF. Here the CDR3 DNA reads TGTGCCAGCAGAGTGGCGAGCTCCTATAATTCACCCCTCCACTTT.

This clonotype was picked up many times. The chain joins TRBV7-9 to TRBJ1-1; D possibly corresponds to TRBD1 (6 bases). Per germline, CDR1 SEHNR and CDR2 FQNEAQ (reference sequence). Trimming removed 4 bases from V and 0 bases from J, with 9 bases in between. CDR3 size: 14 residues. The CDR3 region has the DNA TGTGCCAGCAGCTCAGGGGTCATGAACACTGAAGCTTTCTTT. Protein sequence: CASSSGVMNTEAFF.

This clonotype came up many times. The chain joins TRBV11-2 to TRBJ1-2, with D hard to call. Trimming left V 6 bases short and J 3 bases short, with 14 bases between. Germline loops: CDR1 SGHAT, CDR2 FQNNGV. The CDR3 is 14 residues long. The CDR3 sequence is CASRPGLGDYGYTF. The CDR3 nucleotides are TGTGCCAGCAGACCGGGGTTGGGAGACTATGGCTACACCTTC. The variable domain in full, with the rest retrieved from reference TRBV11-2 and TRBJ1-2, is EAGVAQSPRYKIIEKRQSVAFWCNPISGHATLYWYQQILGQGPKLLIQFQNNGVVDDSQLPKDRFSAERLKGVDSTLKIQPAKLEDSAVYLCASRPGLGDYGYTFGSGTRLTVV.

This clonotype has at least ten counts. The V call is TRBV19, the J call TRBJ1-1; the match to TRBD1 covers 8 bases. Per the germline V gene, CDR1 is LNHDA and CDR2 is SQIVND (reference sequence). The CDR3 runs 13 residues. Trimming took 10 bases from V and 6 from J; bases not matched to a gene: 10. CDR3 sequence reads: CATRTGRSAEAFF. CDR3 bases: TGTGCCACCAGGACAGGGCGGTCGGCTGAAGCTTTCTTT.

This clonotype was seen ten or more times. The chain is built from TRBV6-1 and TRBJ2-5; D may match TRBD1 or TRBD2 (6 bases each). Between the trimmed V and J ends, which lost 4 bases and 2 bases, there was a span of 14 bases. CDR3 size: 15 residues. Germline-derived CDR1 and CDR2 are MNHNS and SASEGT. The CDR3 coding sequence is TGTGCCAGCAGTGTAACCGGAGGGGGACAAGAGACCCAGTACTTC. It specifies CASSVTGGGQETQYF.

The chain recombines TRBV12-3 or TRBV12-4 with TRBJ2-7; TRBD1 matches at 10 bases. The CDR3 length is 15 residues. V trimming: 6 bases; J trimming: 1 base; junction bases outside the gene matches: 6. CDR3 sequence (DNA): TGTGCCAGCAGATATCGACAGGGGGCTTCCTACGAGCAGTACTTC. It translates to CASRYRQGASYEQYF.

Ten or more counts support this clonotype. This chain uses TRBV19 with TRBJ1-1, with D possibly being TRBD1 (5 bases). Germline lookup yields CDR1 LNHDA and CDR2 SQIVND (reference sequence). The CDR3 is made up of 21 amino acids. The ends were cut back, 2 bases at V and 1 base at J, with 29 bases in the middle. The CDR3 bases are TGTGCCAGTAGTATAATGGTCATAATAGATGGGTTTACAGGACCGAACACTGAAGCTTTCTTT. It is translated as CASSIMVIIDGFTGPNTEAFF. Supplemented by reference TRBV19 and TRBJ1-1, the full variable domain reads DGGITQSPKYLFRKEGQNVTLSCEQNLNHDAMYWYRQDPGQGLRLIYYSQIVNDFQKGDIAEGYSVSREKKESFPLTVTSAQKNPTAFYLCASSIMVIIDGFTGPNTEAFFGQGTRLTVV.

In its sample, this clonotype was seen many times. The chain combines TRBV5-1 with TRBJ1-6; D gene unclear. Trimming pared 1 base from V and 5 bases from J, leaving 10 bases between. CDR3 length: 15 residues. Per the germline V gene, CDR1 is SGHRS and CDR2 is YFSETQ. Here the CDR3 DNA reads TGCGCCAGCAGCTTGATGACGGTAGATAATTCACCCCTCCACTTT. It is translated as CASSLMTVDNSPLHF.

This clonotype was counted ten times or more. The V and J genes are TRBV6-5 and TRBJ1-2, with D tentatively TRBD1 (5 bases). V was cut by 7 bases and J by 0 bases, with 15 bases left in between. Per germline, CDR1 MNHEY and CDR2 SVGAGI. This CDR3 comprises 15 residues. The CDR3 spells CASTRDPGANYGYTF. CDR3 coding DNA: TGTGCCAGCACCCGGGACCCTGGGGCTAACTATGGCTACACCTTC.

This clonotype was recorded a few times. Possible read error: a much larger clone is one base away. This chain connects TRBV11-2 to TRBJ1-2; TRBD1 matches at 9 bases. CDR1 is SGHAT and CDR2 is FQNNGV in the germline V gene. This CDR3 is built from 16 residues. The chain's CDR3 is CAISSKGQGPLNGYTF. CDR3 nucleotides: TGTGCCATCAGCTCGAAGGGACAGGGCCCTTTAAATGGCTACACCTTC.

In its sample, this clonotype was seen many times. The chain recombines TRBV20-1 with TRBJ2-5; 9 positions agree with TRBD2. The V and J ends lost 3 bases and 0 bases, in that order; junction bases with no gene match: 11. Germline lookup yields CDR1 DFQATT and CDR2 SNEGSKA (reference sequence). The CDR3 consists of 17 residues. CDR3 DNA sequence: TGCAGTGCTAGCCCGGGGGTAGCGGGAGCGTACCAAGAGACCCAGTACTTC. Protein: CSASPGVAGAYQETQYF.

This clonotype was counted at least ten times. The DNA of the CDR3 is TGTGCCAGCAGTTACAGACGGGGGAGGGAGGGGGCGAACACTGAAGCTTTCTTT. As protein: CASSYRRGREGANTEAFF. The chain employs TRBV6-7 and TRBJ1-1; TRBD1 agrees at 7 bases. TRBV6-7 is classed as an ORF, of uncertain function. V lost 2 bases and J lost 1; bases outside the gene matches: 13. The CDR3 has 18 amino acids.

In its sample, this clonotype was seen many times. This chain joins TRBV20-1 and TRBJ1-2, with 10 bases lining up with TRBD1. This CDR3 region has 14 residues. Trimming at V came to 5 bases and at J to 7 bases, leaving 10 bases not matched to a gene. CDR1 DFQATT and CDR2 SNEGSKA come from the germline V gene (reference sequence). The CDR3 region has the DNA TGCAGTGCTGCTGGACAGGGGGGATCTATTGGCTACACCTTC. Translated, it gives CSAAGQGGSIGYTF.

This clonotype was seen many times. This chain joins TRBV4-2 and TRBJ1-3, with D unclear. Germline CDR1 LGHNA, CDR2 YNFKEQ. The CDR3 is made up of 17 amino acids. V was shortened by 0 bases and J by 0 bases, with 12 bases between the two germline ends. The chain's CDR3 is CASSQDPNRNSGNTIYF. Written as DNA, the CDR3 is TGTGCCAGCAGCCAAGATCCGAACCGTAACTCTGGAAACACCATATATTTT.

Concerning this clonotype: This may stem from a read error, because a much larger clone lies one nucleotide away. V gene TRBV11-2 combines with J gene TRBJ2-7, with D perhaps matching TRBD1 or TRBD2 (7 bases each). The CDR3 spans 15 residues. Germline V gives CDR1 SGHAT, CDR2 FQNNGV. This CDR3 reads CVSSHRDSGNLEQYF. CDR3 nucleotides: TGTGTCAGCAGCCATCGGGACAGCGGGAACTTGGAGCAGTACTTC.

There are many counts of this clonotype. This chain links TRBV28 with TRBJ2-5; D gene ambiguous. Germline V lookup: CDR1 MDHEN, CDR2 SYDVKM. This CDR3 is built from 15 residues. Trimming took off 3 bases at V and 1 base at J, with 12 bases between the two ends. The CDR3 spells CASSFADAAQETQYF. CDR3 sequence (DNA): TGTGCCAGCAGTTTCGCGGACGCCGCCCAAGAGACCCAGTACTTC.